This T cell receptor (beta chain) appears in the sequencing data of a study of identical twins. The length of the CDR3 is 15 residues. The V and J ends lost 6 bases and 0 bases respectively, with 13 bases between them. Germline V lookup: CDR1 KGHSH, CDR2 LQKENI. A single record per CDR3 protein comes from TCRdb applying MiXCR to the 5' RACE reads. The sample gives approximately 890,000 distinct CDR3 sequences, over 9% of which show up once; about 1.6% is in the top ten. This sample also appeared in a second study, on yellow fever vaccine responses in identical twins.

This receptor was identified in a woman aged 18-30 years in good health. The chain joins TRBV18 to TRBJ2-3; D is perhaps TRBD1 or TRBD2 (6 bases each). The sequenced sample was PBMCs. The CDR3 region has the DNA TGTGCCAGCTCGGCGGAGGGGGTAAGCACAGATACGCAGTATTTT. Translated: CASSAEGVSTDTQYF.